Shown below are 14 T cell receptor beta chains from a single sample sequenced in a study of somatic mutations in cytotoxic T cells in rheumatoid arthritis. TCRdb's copy holds only in-frame clones and misses some; the assay was immunoSEQ multiplex PCR. The sample lists some 14,000 clones; 74% were seen once. The sequencing sample was made of CD8+ T cells sorted from blood. These receptor sequences come from an adult with rheumatoid arthritis.

The chain is built from TRBV27 and TRBJ1-2; TRBD1 matches at 7 bases. This CDR3 has 16 residues. The V gene end was trimmed by 4 bases and the J gene end by 0 bases; junction bases not matched to a gene: 8. Germline loops: CDR1 MNHEY, CDR2 SMNVEV (reference sequence). CDR3 sequence: CASSSQGVISNYGYTF. CDR3 nucleotides: TGTGCCAGCAGTTCCCAGGGGGTAATATCTAACTATGGCTACACCTTC.

This chain connects TRBV28 to TRBJ2-1, with D possibly being TRBD2 (5 bases). Between the trimmed V and J ends, which lost 6 bases and 1 base, there was a span of 13 bases. This CDR3 comprises 15 residues. Germline V lookup: CDR1 MDHEN, CDR2 SYDVKM. CDR3 in amino acids: CASSAGIASYNEQFF. Here the CDR3 DNA reads TGTGCCAGCAGCGCCGGGATAGCTTCCTACAATGAGCAGTTCTTC.

The gene calls are TRBV25-1 and TRBJ2-1; D is uncertain. Germline V gene data show CDR1 as MGHDK and CDR2 as SYGVNS. The CDR3 has 13 amino acids. The germline V and J ends were trimmed by 1 base and 5 bases, with 6 bases remaining between them. The CDR3 loop reads CASSESLHNEQFF. DNA for the CDR3: TGTGCCAGCAGTGAATCCCTACACAATGAGCAGTTCTTC.

The chain is built from TRBV2 and TRBJ1-1, with 8 bases fitting TRBD1. The germline V gene has CDR1 SNHLY and CDR2 FYNNEI. The CDR3 runs to 13 residues. Losses at the gene ends were 10 bases for V and 4 bases for J; bases not matched to a gene: 8. CDR3 sequence reads: CAIRTGQFTEAFF. CDR3 in DNA: TGTGCCATACGGACAGGGCAATTCACTGAAGCTTTCTTT.

This rearrangement joins TRBV7-8 to TRBJ1-1; possibly TRBD1 for D (6 bases). Trimming cost V 4 bases and J 11 bases, with 20 bases left between them. The CDR3 is 14 residues long. Germline V gene data show CDR1 as SGHVS and CDR2 as FQNEAQ. CDR3 sequence: CASSSSDSPGEAFF. CDR3 in DNA: TGTGCCAGCAGCTCATCGGACAGCCCGGGCGAGGCTTTCTTT.

A few counts support this clone. This chain links TRBV19 with TRBJ2-7, with TRBD1 matching over 7 bases. CDR1 and CDR2 from the germline V gene are LNHDA and SQIVND (reference sequence). J gave up 5 bases and V 5 bases, and 12 bases lay outside the gene matches. The CDR3 runs to 15 residues. The CDR3 protein is CASSLRDSFSHEQYF. CDR3 in DNA: TGTGCCAGTAGTCTCCGGGACAGCTTTTCTCACGAGCAGTACTTC.

The CDR3 reads CASSYGGRAGELFF. CDR3 bases: TGTGCCAGCAGTTATGGAGGGCGGGCCGGGGAGCTGTTTTTT. The J gene is TRBJ2-2, the V gene TRBV6-6, with a weak D call TRBD2 (6 bases). This CDR3 has 14 residues. Germline V gene sequence: CDR1 MNHNY, CDR2 SVGAGI (reference sequence). V lost 3 bases, J lost 6 bases, and 11 bases lay in between.

The chain recombines TRBV7-6 with TRBJ2-7; TRBD1 aligns across 8 bases. The V segment lost 5 bases and the J segment 7 bases; nucleotides outside the gene matches: 7. Germline V gives CDR1 SGHVS, CDR2 FNYEAQ. There are 13 residues in the CDR3. The CDR3 sequence is CASSPRGQEEQYF. The CDR3 region has the DNA TGTGCCAGCAGCCCCAGGGGGCAAGAAGAGCAGTACTTC.

The chain uses TRBV5-1 and TRBJ1-1; D unclear. This CDR3 is built from 14 residues. CDR1 SGHRS and CDR2 YFSETQ come from the germline V gene. V gave up 0 bases and J gave up 4 bases, with 10 bases separating them. CDR3 coding DNA: TGCGCCAGCAGCTTGGCGGGGAGTGCCACTGAAGCTTTCTTT. Translated: CASSLAGSATEAFF.

The chain is built from TRBV19 and TRBJ2-3; 7 bases agree with TRBD1. The CDR3 consists of 13 residues. CDR1 and CDR2 from the germline V gene are LNHDA and SQIVND (reference sequence). V gave up 5 bases and J gave up 7 bases; unmatched junction bases: 6. CDR3 sequence: CASSAGQVNTQYF. In DNA, the CDR3 is TGTGCCAGTAGTGCCGGACAGGTAAATACGCAGTATTTT.

The V and J genes are TRBV7-8 and TRBJ2-3; D might be TRBD1 or TRBD2, each matching 5 bases. The CDR3 has 16 residues. Germline values: CDR1 SGHVS, CDR2 FQNEAQ. Trimming cost V 1 base and J 4 bases, with 15 bases left between them. DNA of the CDR3: TGTGCCAGCAGCTTAGTCGGGGCTGGGTCGTCAGATACGCAGTATTTT. As protein: CASSLVGAGSSDTQYF. The full variable domain, in which reference TRBV7-8 and TRBJ2-3 provide the parts outside the CDR3, is GAGVSQSPRYKVAKRGQDVALRCDPISGHVSLFWYQQALGQGPEFLTYFQNEAQLDKSGLPSDRFFAERPEGSVSTLKIQRTQQEDSAVYLCASSLVGAGSSDTQYFGPGTRLTVL.

This sequence joins TRBV10-3 and TRBJ2-3; 11 nucleotides line up with TRBD2. Germline CDR1 ENHRY, CDR2 SYGVKD. With V trimmed by 10 bases and J by 0 bases, 6 bases remained unmatched. This CDR3 is 15 amino acids long. The CDR3 region has the DNA TGTGCCACAACGACTAGCGGGGAGAGCACAGATACGCAGTATTTT. It codes for CATTTSGESTDTQYF.

This clone was observed a single time. CDR3 bases: TGTGCCAGCAGTTTTCTTTCCGGGACAGGGGGAATATTCTCTGGAAACACCATATATTTT. This encodes CASSFLSGTGGIFSGNTIYF. The chain employs TRBV2 and TRBJ1-3, with 11 nucleotides matching TRBD1. V lost 5 bases and J lost 0; bases outside the gene matches: 15. In germline, CDR1 is SNHLY, CDR2 FYNNEI. The CDR3 contains 20 residues.

The chain is built from TRBV27 and TRBJ1-5; D ambiguous. V shed 3 bases and J shed 4 bases, with 7 bases lying between them. Germline lookup yields CDR1 MNHEY and CDR2 SMNVEV (reference sequence). The CDR3 runs 13 residues. The CDR3 protein is CASSFRSNQPQHF. The CDR3 DNA is TGTGCCAGCAGTTTCCGGTCTAATCAGCCCCAGCATTTT.